This TCR beta chain was found in a study of T-cell reconstitution after alpha-beta-depleted transplantation in children (dated by TCRdb to about 2016). Background on the whole study: Using TCR repertoire profiling, the study followed T-cell immune reconstitution in a quantitative way in children after TCRalphabeta/CD19-depleted allogeneic hematopoietic cell transplantation.

To prepare the library, PCR was applied. Sequencing was carried out with an Illumina HiSeq 2500. To normalize quantification of the TCRbeta repertoire, the TCR libraries were built with molecular barcoding that relied on unique molecular identifiers. Through fastp at Q25 and MiXCR, TCRdb rebuilt clones from the public reads, retaining in-frame beta chains. Every distinct CDR3 protein forms one entry, paired with its most common genes and DNA. The sample contains around 410,000 distinct CDR3 sequences, roughly a tenth of them found a single time. The ten largest make up approximately 5% of the sample. On this clonotype: The target of this receptor is not known. No base quality values were provided; no much bigger clone lies one nucleotide off.

Germline trimming: 6 bases from V, 3 bases from J; junction bases outside gene matches: 16. There are 17 amino acids in the CDR3, from cysteine to phenylalanine inclusive. Only the CDR3 part of the read is kept: 51 bases, read in frame from the first base. CDR1 SGHDT and CDR2 YYEEEE are derived from the germline V gene. The rearranged segments are TRBV5-6 and TRBJ1-1; 8 bases in the middle match TRBD1. This TCR was recovered from a human donor who donated a stem cell graft to a child with acute myeloid leukemia. The sample in question was PBMCs from the stem cell graft donor, obtained from the stem cell graft. The CDR3 corresponds to CASIPRQGINIHTEAFF. The DNA is as follows: TGTGCCAGCATCCCCCGACAGGGGATAAATATTCACACTGAAGCTTTCTTT. Supplemented by the reference TRBV5-6 and TRBJ1-1 proteins around the CDR3, the complete variable domain is DAGVTQSPTHLIKTRGQQVTLRCSPKSGHDTVSWYQQALGQGPQFIFQYYEEEERQRGNFPDRFSGHQFPNYSSELNVNALLLGDSALYLCASIPRQGINIHTEAFFGQGTRLTVV.